This T cell receptor beta chain was profiled in a study of T cell responses to AZD1222 COVID-19 vaccine. General study points: Repertoires were obtained only post-peak T cell response.

As regards this clone: Antigen specificity is unknown.

Profiled with immunoSEQ multiplex PCR; TCRdb holds only in-frame clones, not every one. There are tens of thousands of clones in the sample; 88% occur only once, and 6% to 7.5% lies in the top ten. The CDR3 runs 16 residues. The germline CDR1 and CDR2 sequences are SGHRS and YFSETQ. Trimming took 4 bases from V and 7 from J; bases not matched to a gene: 12. The source material was peripheral blood, sampled 28 days after the second AZD1222 dose. The chain links TRBV5-1 to TRBJ1-1; 11 bases are shared with TRBD1. The sequence came from an adult who received the AZD1222 COVID-19 vaccine. CDR3 DNA: TGCGCCAGCAGCACCGGGACAGGGGGGCCGTTTGGTGAAGCTTTCTTT. Protein: CASSTGTGGPFGEAFF. The complete variable domain, with remaining parts taken from reference TRBV5-1 and TRBJ1-1, reads KAGVTQTPRYLIKTRGQQVTLSCSPISGHRSVSWYQQTPGQGLQFLFEYFSETQRNKGNFPGRFSGRQFSNSRSEMNVSTLELGDSALYLCASSTGTGGPFGEAFFGQGTRLTVV.